The clone carrying this T cell receptor beta chain was picked up one time. This sample was taken from a study of T cell responses to AZD1222 COVID-19 vaccine. Study-level background: Pooling was applied to second doses at about 4 or about 12 weeks.

Germline assignment: CDR1 SGHRS and CDR2 YFSETQ. CDR3 length: 15 residues. V lost 4 bases and J lost 6, with 17 bases in between. Sequencing used immunoSEQ multiplex PCR; TCRdb keeps in-frame clones, though not all of them. This repertoire shows roughly 140,000 clones, 85% to 95% found once; its top ten account for about 2.1%. This rearrangement joins TRBV5-1 to TRBJ1-5, with D perhaps TRBD1 (6 bases). The sequence was collected from an adult in good health. This material consisted of peripheral blood, taken on day 0 of AZD1222 vaccination. The CDR3 DNA reads TGCGCCAGCAGCGTAGGAGGGGGTGAGGGTCAGCCCCAGCATTTT. This translates into CASSVGGGEGQPQHF.